This T cell receptor (beta chain) was profiled in a study of a mutant IDH1 vaccine in newly diagnosed glioma. Study overall: Initiation of the vaccine course occurred 4-6 weeks after radiotherapy alone, or alongside temozolomide cycles. Every participant had undergone radiotherapy, temozolomide, or both before, and most underwent both.

The assay was immunoSEQ multiplex PCR, and TCRdb's table has in-frame clones only and misses some. The data contain tens of thousands of clones, approximately 84% of them singletons. Notes on this clone: Its specificity is not known.

Regarding time point: week 23, last vaccination. Vaccination comprised doses that each held 300 ug of mutant IDH1 20-mer peptide, plus topical imiquimod. New astrocytomas of WHO grade 3 or 4 that were IDH1-mutant and ATRX-lost were found in the donors. This TCR derives from a man between 18 and 29 years old with glioma. The source material was PBMCs, sampled from a glioma patient whose treatment included an IDH1 peptide vaccine.

The CDR3 spells CASSLQAGELFF. The CDR3 bases are TGTGCCAGCAGCTTACAGGCCGGGGAGCTGTTTTTT. The chain uses TRBV5-6 and TRBJ2-2; tentative D call: TRBD1 (5 bases). Germline CDR1 SGHDT, CDR2 YYEEEE. Trimming removed 2 bases at V and 6 bases at J, with 5 bases between. CDR3 length: 12 residues.